This is a list of T cell receptor beta chains from one sample in a study of CD8 T cells in Susac syndrome. TCRdb called the immunoSEQ multiplex PCR reads again in MiXCR, with one record for every CDR3 protein. Of 150,000 to 200,000 distinct CDR3 sequences detected, roughly 94% appear once; the ten largest clones hold around 0.093%. The material sequenced was CD4+ T cells from PBMCs. Every receptor here comes from a human donor with multiple sclerosis. Both conserved end residues are part of each CDR3. Fields, in order: D gene, clone size, J gene, V gene, CDR3 DNA, CDR3 protein. A D gene is named only where the DNA matches it firmly. Only some rows state a clone size, as once, few, many or a class for expanded clones.

>NA|NA|TRBJ2-5|TRBV20-1
TGCAGTGCTACCCAGGGAGAGACCCAGTACTTC
CSATQGETQYF
>TRBD2|once|TRBJ2-6|TRBV9
TGTGCCAGCAGCGCTAGCGGGGCACCTCTCTCTGGGGCCAACGTCCTGACTTTC
CASSASGAPLSGANVLTF
>TRBD1|NA|TRBJ2-6|TRBV28
TGTGCCAGCAGTTCGACAGGGGAGTCTGGGGCCAACGTCCTGACTTTC
CASSSTGESGANVLTF
>TRBD2|NA|TRBJ2-2|TRBV4-2
TGTGCCAGCAGCCAAGATGGGAGGGGAAACACCGGGGAGCTGTTTTTT
CASSQDGRGNTGELFF
>NA|NA|TRBJ2-5|TRBV7-9
TGTGCCAGCAGCTTAGCTCCCGCGGAGACCCAGTACTTC
CASSLAPAETQYF
>NA|NA|TRBJ1-2|TRBV12-3/TRBV12-4
TGTGCCAGCAGTTTAAGTGTGGCCGGCTATGGCTACACCTTC
CASSLSVAGYGYTF
>NA|NA|TRBJ2-3|TRBV12-5
TGTGCTAGTGGTTTGGGCCGGAGCTACACAGATACGCAGTATTTT
CASGLGRSYTDTQYF
>NA|NA|TRBJ2-4|TRBV28
TGTGCCAGCAGTTTTCAGTCCGGGGCGGCTTTTCGGTTC
CASSFQSGAAFRF
>TRBD2|NA|TRBJ2-2|TRBV4-3
TGCGCCAGCAGCCAAGAGGGCGGGAGGAACACCGGGGAGCTGTTTTTT
CASSQEGGRNTGELFF
>TRBD1|NA|TRBJ2-6|TRBV6-2/TRBV6-3
TGTGCCAGCGTCCGGGACAGCAAATTCTCTGGGGCCAACGTCCTGACTTTC
CASVRDSKFSGANVLTF
>TRBD1|NA|TRBJ2-5|TRBV28
TGTGCCAGCAGCTCCGGACAGGGGGCATTAAAGACCCAGTACTTC
CASSSGQGALKTQYF
>TRBD2|NA|TRBJ2-5|TRBV6-1
TGTGCCACCCAGGAGAAGCGGGAGTTCGGAGAGACCCAGTACTTC
CATQEKREFGETQYF
>NA|NA|TRBJ1-1|TRBV12-3/TRBV12-4
TGTGCCAGCAGTTTGACAGGTCTAGCTTTCTTT
CASSLTGLAFF
>TRBD2|NA|TRBJ2-1|TRBV12-3/TRBV12-4
TGTGCCAGCAGTACGGGACTAGCGGTCAATGAGCAGTTCTTC
CASSTGLAVNEQFF
>TRBD1|few|TRBJ1-5|TRBV12-3/TRBV12-4
TGTGCCAGCAGGGGGACAGGGGATCAGCCCCAGCATTTT
CASRGTGDQPQHF
>NA|NA|TRBJ2-3|TRBV5-6
TGTGCCAGCAGCTTGGGGCGCAAAAACGCGCAGTATTTT
CASSLGRKNAQYF
>NA|NA|TRBJ2-5|TRBV7-2
TGTGCCAGCAGCTTAGAATCAGGGACCCCAGAGACCCAGTACTTC
CASSLESGTPETQYF
>NA|NA|TRBJ2-1|TRBV6-2/TRBV6-3
TGTGCCAGCAGAAACGTGGGGGCCGGTATGAATGAGCAGTTCTTC
CASRNVGAGMNEQFF
>NA|NA|TRBJ2-7|TRBV12-1
TGTGCCAGCAGCTTTGAGCGTTTATTGGGGGCGTCGTGCTACGAGCAGTACTTC
CASSFERLLGASCYEQYF
>TRBD2|NA|TRBJ2-7|TRBV20-1
TGCAGTGCAGCGGGAGGGGACGGAGCCTACGAGCAGTACTTC
CSAAGGDGAYEQYF